A single sample gave rise to the 32 T cell receptor beta chains below, sequenced in a study of blood T cell repertoires in COVID-19. The assay was immunoSEQ multiplex PCR, and TCRdb's table has in-frame clones only and misses some. The sample lists 150,000 to 250,000 clones, roughly 87% occurring once. The sample taken for sequencing was PBMCs or T cells enriched from blood (not recorded which). The receptors were sampled from a woman aged 30 to 39 who had recovered from COVID-19.

V usage is TRBV7-2 and J usage is TRBJ2-3; 9 nucleotides agree with TRBD2. V lost 5 bases and J lost 2; bases outside the gene matches: 8. Germline V gene lookup returns CDR1 SGHTA and CDR2 FQGNSA. The CDR3 covers 16 residues. CDR3 coding DNA: TGTGCCAGCAGCACTCTAGCGGGGATAAACACAGATACGCAGTATTTT. Protein sequence: CASSTLAGINTDTQYF.

This CDR3 reads CASSLAEGYYSNQPQHF. As DNA, the CDR3 is TGTGCCAGCAGCTTAGCGGAGGGGTACTATAGCAATCAGCCCCAGCATTTT. This sequence joins TRBV7-9 and TRBJ1-5, with D possibly matching TRBD1 (5 bases). Looked up from germline, CDR1 is SEHNR and CDR2 is FQNEAQ (reference sequence). The ends were cut back, 0 bases at V and 0 bases at J, with 12 bases in the middle. The CDR3 sequence is 17 residues long.

The CDR3 DNA reads TGTGCCTGGAGTACAGCGGCTCACAATCAGCCCCAGCATTTT. Translating gives CAWSTAAHNQPQHF. The chain employs TRBV30 and TRBJ1-5; no definite D call. The CDR3 is 14 residues long. V shed 2 bases and J shed 3 bases, with 11 bases lying between them. CDR1 is GTSNPN, CDR2 SVGIG, per germline (reference sequence).

This clone showed up just once. The J gene is TRBJ2-2, the V gene TRBV7-9; D is possibly TRBD1 (5 bases). Deletions cut 5 bases from V and 7 bases from J, with 11 bases between. The CDR3 length is 13 residues. Germline values: CDR1 SEHNR, CDR2 FQNEAQ (reference sequence). Here the CDR3 DNA reads TGTGCCAGCAGCGCCAGGGTGGGCGGGGAGCTGTTTTTT. Encoded protein: CASSARVGGELFF.

This chain uses TRBV6-2 or TRBV6-3 with TRBJ1-5; no definite D call. The CDR3 has 12 amino acids. With 5 bases removed from V and 7 bases from J, the gap between germline ends came to 9 bases. Germline loops: CDR1 MNHEY, CDR2 SVGEGT. CDR3 nucleotides: TGTGCCAGCAGTCCGGGAGAACAGCCCCAGCATTTT. Amino acid sequence: CASSPGEQPQHF.

The chain combines TRBV5-6 with TRBJ2-7, with TRBD1 matching over 7 bases. The CDR3 totals 14 residues. Germline V CDR1 and CDR2: SGHDT, YYEEEE. V dropped 0 bases and J dropped 7; count of bases not matched to a gene: 7. CDR3 amino acids: CASSLGRQGKEQYF. The CDR3 nucleotides are TGTGCCAGCAGCTTGGGTAGACAGGGAAAAGAGCAGTACTTC.

This chain connects TRBV2 to TRBJ1-4; tentatively, D is TRBD1 (5 bases). Germline loops: CDR1 SNHLY, CDR2 FYNNEI. The CDR3 spans 14 residues. The V and J ends lost 4 bases and 1 base respectively, with 7 bases between them. CDR3 amino acids: CASSAGGTNEKLFF. CDR3 sequence (DNA): TGTGCCAGCAGTGCCGGGGGAACTAATGAAAAACTGTTTTTT.

This chain links TRBV3-1 (or the pseudogene TRBV3-2) with TRBJ2-7; no definite D call. The germline gives CDR1 LGHDT, CDR2 YNNKEL (reference sequence). This CDR3 contains 15 residues. Trimming stripped 1 base from V and 2 bases from J, with 12 bases between. The CDR3 region is CASSQGLSLAYEQYF. DNA of the CDR3: TGTGCCAGCAGCCAAGGTCTAAGTCTAGCCTACGAGCAGTACTTC.

The chain joins TRBV3-1 (or the pseudogene TRBV3-2) to TRBJ2-3; 12 positions agree with TRBD2. Germline trimming cut 6 bases from V and 3 bases from J; bases unmatched to any gene: 7. Germline CDR1 is LGHDT and CDR2 is YNNKEL (reference sequence). CDR3 length: 16 residues. The CDR3 reads CASSLRLAGVTDTQYF. The CDR3 DNA is TGTGCCAGCAGTCTTCGACTAGCGGGAGTAACAGATACGCAGTATTTT.

This clone was counted once. This chain joins TRBV6-5 and TRBJ1-4; 10 nucleotides align to TRBD1. The length of the CDR3 is 15 residues. V shed 6 bases, J shed 10 bases, and the junction held 11 bases outside the gene matches. Germline loops: CDR1 MNHEY, CDR2 SVGAGI. In nucleotides, the CDR3 is TGTGCCAGCAGCCGCTGGGGGACAGGGGATGGAAAACTGTTTTTT. Its protein is CASSRWGTGDGKLFF.

Concerning this clone itself: Other DNA sequences within the sample encode an identical CDR3. CDR3 nucleotides: TGTGCCAGCAGCCTACGGACAGGGTCTAATGAAAAACTGTTTTTT. It encodes CASSLRTGSNEKLFF. The V gene is TRBV7-2, the J gene TRBJ1-4, with 8 bases that match TRBD1. J was trimmed by 3 bases and V by 5 bases; bases with no gene match: 5. This CDR3 contains 15 residues. Germline V gives CDR1 SGHTA, CDR2 FQGNSA.

This clone was observed a handful of times. The chain uses TRBV4-3 and TRBJ2-1, with a tentative D call TRBD2 (6 bases). Germline V gene data show CDR1 as LGHNA and CDR2 as YSLEER. V was trimmed by 4 bases and J by 9 bases, leaving 19 bases between them. The CDR3 extends over 15 amino acids. CDR3 in DNA: TGCGCCAGCAGCCGTAGCACGGGAGAGGAATCTGAGCAGTTCTTC. Its protein product is CASSRSTGEESEQFF.

The chain couples TRBV14 to TRBJ2-5; maybe TRBD2 (5 bases). V was pared by 3 bases and J by 5 bases, with 16 bases between. The germline gives CDR1 SGHDN, CDR2 FVKESK. The CDR3 loop spans 15 amino acids. The CDR3 DNA follows: TGTGCCAGCAGCCATAACCTCGGGGTAGGGGAGACCCAGTACTTC. It specifies CASSHNLGVGETQYF.

This clone was observed at least ten times. The chain combines TRBV5-5 with TRBJ1-2; tentatively, D is TRBD1 (6 bases). The CDR3 contains 12 residues. Germline V CDR1 and CDR2: SGHKS, YYEKEE (reference sequence). V was shortened by 5 bases and J by 4 bases, with 9 bases between the two germline ends. CDR3 region: CASRSRGYGYTF. The DNA for the CDR3 is TGTGCCAGCAGATCCAGGGGCTATGGCTACACCTTC.

The CDR3 sequence is CAIRSRGNEQFF. CDR3 coding DNA: TGTGCCATCAGATCCCGGGGCAATGAGCAGTTCTTC. V usage is TRBV10-3 and J usage is TRBJ2-1; D might be TRBD2 (5 bases). V was shortened by 6 bases and J by 6 bases, with 9 bases between the two germline ends. CDR1 and CDR2 (germline): ENHRY, SYGVKD. The CDR3 consists of 12 residues.

In its sample, this clone was seen once. This chain links TRBV6-2 or TRBV6-3 with TRBJ2-7, with a tentative D call TRBD1 (6 bases). The V gene's germline CDR1 is MNHEY and CDR2 SVGEGT. CDR3 length: 14 amino acids. Trimming left V 5 bases short and J 1 base short, with 12 bases between. Here the CDR3 reads CASSQGWGSYEQYF. The DNA of the CDR3 is TGTGCCAGCAGTCAGGGGTGGGGGTCCTACGAGCAGTACTTC.

The chain couples TRBV30 to TRBJ1-2; D is unclear. V was shortened by 0 bases and J by 6 bases, with 23 bases between the two germline ends. The CDR3 is made up of 17 amino acids. Germline V gene lookup returns CDR1 GTSNPN and CDR2 SVGIG (reference sequence). The CDR3 spells CAWSVSFVVGTEDGYTF. The CDR3 DNA reads TGTGCCTGGAGTGTAAGTTTTGTGGTAGGAACCGAGGATGGCTACACCTTC.

The genes are TRBV27 and TRBJ2-7; the D gene is possibly TRBD2 (6 bases). The germline gives CDR1 MNHEY, CDR2 SMNVEV (reference sequence). The CDR3 is made up of 17 amino acids. V gave up 5 bases and J gave up 2 bases, with 22 bases separating them. Written as DNA, the CDR3 is TGTGCCAGCAGTGCAGGGTTCCTCCGGGAGTTAGCCTACGAGCAGTACTTC. The encoded protein is CASSAGFLRELAYEQYF.

V usage is TRBV5-5 and J usage is TRBJ2-7; D ambiguous. Trimming pared 4 bases from V and 1 base from J, leaving 3 bases between. The CDR3 covers 11 residues. Germline lookup yields CDR1 SGHKS and CDR2 YYEKEE (reference sequence). The CDR3 reads CASSPSYEQYF. The CDR3 DNA reads TGTGCCAGCAGCCCTTCCTACGAGCAGTACTTC. Drawing the rest from reference TRBV5-5 and TRBJ2-7, the complete variable domain is DAGVTQSPTHLIKTRGQQVTLRCSPISGHKSVSWYQQVLGQGPQFIFQYYEKEERGRGNFPDRFSARQFPNYSSELNVNALLLGDSALYLCASSPSYEQYFGPGTRLTVT.

The J gene is TRBJ2-5, the V gene TRBV18, with 8 positions matching TRBD2. Germline CDR1 and CDR2: KGHSH and LQKENI. This CDR3 region has 15 residues. Trimming at V came to 5 bases and at J to 5 bases, leaving 10 bases not matched to a gene. The CDR3 DNA is TGTGCCAGCTCAGGCAGCGGGGGCCCCCAGGAGACCCAGTACTTC. This translates into CASSGSGGPQETQYF.

J is TRBJ2-7 and V is TRBV12-5; D possibly corresponds to TRBD1 (6 bases). Trimming took 5 bases from V and 6 from J, leaving 14 bases between them. CDR1 LGHNT and CDR2 FRNRAP come from the germline V gene. The CDR3 is 13 amino acids. The CDR3 coding sequence is TGTGCTAGTGGTAGCCAAACAGGGTTCGAGCAGTACTTC. It yields the protein CASGSQTGFEQYF.

The chain links TRBV19 to TRBJ1-1; D might be TRBD1 (6 bases). This CDR3 region has 17 residues. CDR1 and CDR2 from the germline V gene are LNHDA and SQIVND (reference sequence). The V and J ends lost 1 base and 1 base respectively, with 16 bases between them. The CDR3 DNA reads as TGTGCCAGTAGTATAGGTCCCCACAGGGATAGGAACACTGAAGCTTTCTTT. Translation gives CASSIGPHRDRNTEAFF.

Worth noting for this clone: Within the sample, other DNA sequences also encode this same CDR3. The chain combines TRBV9 with TRBJ2-3; D remains unclear. The V gene lost 4 bases and the J gene lost 0 bases, with 3 bases spanning the gap. The CDR3 spans 12 residues. In germline, CDR1 is SGDLS, CDR2 YYNGEE. The CDR3 DNA is TGTGCCAGCAGCCTTAGCACAGATACGCAGTATTTT. Encoded protein: CASSLSTDTQYF.

In DNA, the CDR3 is TGTGCCAGCAGTTTACGGGAGTCAACCCTCCACTTT. As protein: CASSLRESTLHF. The gene calls are TRBV27 and TRBJ1-6, with unresolved D. Looked up from germline, CDR1 is MNHEY and CDR2 is SMNVEV (reference sequence). Trimming left V 2 bases short and J 14 bases short, with 10 bases between. This CDR3 spans 12 amino acids.

V usage is TRBV29-1 and J usage is TRBJ1-1, with 7 bases fitting TRBD1. V lost 4 bases to trimming and J lost 2 bases; unmatched junction nucleotides: 16. This CDR3 is 17 amino acids long. Per the germline V gene, CDR1 is SQVTM and CDR2 is ANQGSEA. The CDR3 spells CSVVGTAGLTLNTEAFF. The CDR3 DNA reads as TGCAGCGTTGTAGGGACAGCGGGCCTCACTTTAAACACTGAAGCTTTCTTT. The variable domain in full, with the rest retrieved from reference TRBV29-1 and TRBJ1-1, is SAVISQKPSRDICQRGTSLTIQCQVDSQVTMMFWYRQQPGQSLTLIATANQGSEATYESGFVIDKFPISRPNLTFSTLTVSNMSPEDSSIYLCSVVGTAGLTLNTEAFFGQGTRLTVV.

This clone was recorded only once. The V and J genes are TRBV3-1 (or the pseudogene TRBV3-2) and TRBJ1-2; 9 bases are shared with TRBD1. V gave up 6 bases and J gave up 2 bases; unmatched junction bases: 4. Germline-derived CDR1 and CDR2 are LGHDT and YNNKEL (reference sequence). CDR3 size: 14 residues. CDR3 residues: CASRPTGGNYGYTF. The CDR3 DNA is TGTGCCAGCAGGCCTACAGGGGGCAACTATGGCTACACCTTC.

This chain's CDR3 is CASSFLDREEVGYTF. The CDR3 nucleotides are TGTGCCAGCAGCTTTCTTGACAGGGAAGAAGTTGGCTACACCTTC. This sequence joins TRBV7-9 and TRBJ1-2, with 7 bases fitting TRBD1. Germline CDR1 and CDR2: SEHNR and FQNEAQ (reference sequence). The trim removed 3 bases at V and 7 bases at J, leaving 11 bases unmatched. This CDR3 contains 15 residues.

V gene TRBV18 combines with J gene TRBJ2-2; 9 bases line up with TRBD1. Germline V gene lookup returns CDR1 KGHSH and CDR2 LQKENI. V lost 0 bases and J lost 5; bases outside the gene matches: 4. CDR3 size: 16 residues. The CDR3 DNA follows: TGTGCCAGCTCACCACCCGGGACAGGGAAAACCGGGGAGCTGTTTTTT. Its translation is CASSPPGTGKTGELFF.

This chain links TRBV7-3 with TRBJ1-1; TRBD1 matches at 9 bases. Germline loops: CDR1 SGHTA, CDR2 FQGTGA. CDR3 size: 14 residues. Trimming took 5 bases from V and 6 from J; bases not matched to a gene: 7. The CDR3 is CASSPGTGSPEAFF. The CDR3 DNA sequence: TGTGCCAGCAGCCCAGGGACAGGGAGTCCTGAAGCTTTCTTT.

The V gene is TRBV5-5, the J gene TRBJ1-6; no clear D gene. The V and J ends lost 4 bases and 7 bases respectively, with 12 bases between them. Germline CDR1 SGHKS, CDR2 YYEKEE (reference sequence). The CDR3 loop spans 14 amino acids. CDR3 nucleotides: TGTGCCAGCAGCCCGCCAACTTCCAATTCACCCCTCCACTTT. Residues: CASSPPTSNSPLHF.

The chain has TRBV19 and TRBJ1-2, with 8 bases that match TRBD1. V trimming: 3 bases; J trimming: 1 base; junction bases outside the gene matches: 4. The CDR3 covers 15 residues. The germline V gene encodes CDR1 LNHDA and CDR2 SQIVND (reference sequence). The CDR3 DNA reads as TGTGCCAGTAGTATTTTGGGACAGGTTAACTATGGCTACACCTTC. It specifies CASSILGQVNYGYTF.

The chain recombines TRBV30 with TRBJ1-2; TRBD1 agrees at 8 bases. V gave up 0 bases and J gave up 7 bases; unmatched junction bases: 7. CDR1 GTSNPN and CDR2 SVGIG come from the germline V gene (reference sequence). This CDR3 has 14 residues. CDR3 region: CAWSVGRGQVGYTF. For the CDR3, the DNA is TGTGCCTGGAGTGTGGGCAGGGGGCAAGTTGGCTACACCTTC.